Listed here are 8 T cell receptor beta chains from one sample, sequenced in a study of prognosis after radiotherapy for stage I lung cancer. The study amplified the TCR beta CDR3 region from genomic DNA. This amplification was carried out by two rounds of multiplex PCR. Each TRBV and TRBJ gene had its own primer in the first PCR round. MiXCR was run by TCRdb on the multiplex PCR reads, yielding one entry per CDR3 protein. Of 30,000 to 40,000 distinct CDR3 sequences in the sample, less than 45% were seen once. This specimen was PBMCs, taken before or after stereotactic body radiation therapy (not recorded which). Receptors were obtained from a donor over 45 with non-small cell lung cancer.

There are many counts of this clonotype. The chain joins TRBV28 to TRBJ1-1, with D unclear. The CDR3 loop spans 13 amino acids. Trimming shortened V by 3 bases and J by 5 bases, and 10 bases separated the two germline ends. In germline, CDR1 is MDHEN, CDR2 SYDVKM. Here the CDR3 reads CASSLGTDTEAFF. CDR3 DNA: TGTGCCAGCAGTTTGGGCACGGATACTGAAGCTTTCTTT.

This clonotype showed up many times. This chain joins TRBV5-1 and TRBJ1-4; D may be TRBD1 (5 bases). Deletions cut 4 bases from V and 12 bases from J, with 22 bases between. This CDR3 is 15 amino acids long. Germline assignment: CDR1 SGHRS and CDR2 YFSETQ. The CDR3 region has the DNA TGCGCCAGCAGCCCTGGGGTCAGGGCAGGCTTCGAACTGTTTTTT. Protein product: CASSPGVRAGFELFF.

The sample holds many counts of this clonotype. The chain has TRBV4-2 and TRBJ1-2; no firm D call. The CDR3 sequence is 14 residues long. V was trimmed by 0 bases and J by 0 bases, leaving 5 bases between them. Germline lookup yields CDR1 LGHNA and CDR2 YNFKEQ. The CDR3 sequence is CASSQENSNYGYTF. For the CDR3, the DNA is TGTGCCAGCAGCCAAGAGAATTCTAACTATGGCTACACCTTC.

The chain has TRBV6-4 and TRBJ2-3, with 10 nucleotides matching TRBD1. CDR3 length equals 14 residues. Germline V gene data show CDR1 as MRHNA and CDR2 as SNTAGT. With 4 bases clipped from V and 4 bases from J, the junction kept 2 bases outside the gene matches. The CDR3 coding sequence is TGTGCCAGCAGTGCGGGACAGGGGTCAGATACGCAGTATTTT. This encodes CASSAGQGSDTQYF.

Concerning this clonotype: This may be a read error, as it is one base from a much larger clone. The V gene is TRBV14, the J gene TRBJ1-4; D unclear. V lost 1 base and J lost 3, with 9 bases in between. The CDR3 runs to 15 residues. CDR1 is SGHDN, CDR2 FVKESK, per germline. The CDR3 reads CASSQATRPNEKLFF. DNA of the CDR3: TGTGCCAGCAGCCAAGCGACACGGCCTAATGAAAAACTGTTTTTT.

The gene calls are TRBV7-9 and TRBJ2-3; D possibly corresponds to TRBD2 (8 bases). Germline CDR1 SEHNR, CDR2 FQNEAQ (reference sequence). V gave up 4 bases and J gave up 1 base, with 18 bases separating them. The CDR3 runs 17 residues. CDR3 nucleotides: TGTGCCAGCAGCTCCCAAAGGGGGCGGGGGGGCACAGATACGCAGTATTTT. It translates to CASSSQRGRGGTDTQYF.

Ten or more counts support this clonotype. This chain joins TRBV20-1 and TRBJ1-5, with no clear D. Per germline, CDR1 DFQATT and CDR2 SNEGSKA (reference sequence). This CDR3 contains 15 residues. The V and J ends lost 4 bases and 0 bases respectively, with 13 bases between them. The CDR3 region is CSAKKFDNSNQPQHF. The CDR3 region has the DNA TGCAGTGCTAAGAAGTTTGATAATAGCAATCAGCCCCAGCATTTT.

This clonotype was recorded a few times. The gene calls are TRBV7-2 and TRBJ2-3; D might be TRBD1 or TRBD2, each matching 5 bases. CDR3 length: 14 residues. Germline V gives CDR1 SGHTA, CDR2 FQGNSA. The V end was cut by 2 bases, the J end by 4 bases, with 10 bases between. CDR3 in amino acids: CASSLRDGPDTQYF. The CDR3 nucleotides are TGTGCCAGCAGCTTAAGGGACGGGCCAGATACGCAGTATTTT.